Below, 5 T cell receptor beta chains from the same sample are listed, as sequenced in a study of OX40 agonist ivuxolimab in advanced cancers. Library preparation employed the immunoSEQ multiplex PCR assay. The table comes from immuneACCESS by way of TCRdb, which keeps in-frame sequences with V and J called. Part of the clones is missing from these tables; in studies checked, under half for an unresolved V gene and the rest for unknown reasons. This sample gives about 78,000 clones in total; 80% to 90% of them show up just once. In total, the top ten clones hold 0.24% of the sample. The material sequenced was CD4+ or CD8+ T cells sorted from blood, taken in a trial of the OX40 agonist ivuxolimab. All receptors come from an adult with an advanced solid tumor such as melanoma, head and neck, liver or kidney cancer.

The V call is TRBV10-3, the J call TRBJ2-7; TRBD1 agrees at 10 bases. Germline CDR1 and CDR2: ENHRY and SYGVKD. The CDR3 has 14 amino acids. Trimming at V came to 7 bases and at J to 4 bases, leaving 7 bases not matched to a gene. The CDR3 region is CAITPGQGTYEQYF. The CDR3, as DNA: TGTGCCATCACCCCGGGACAGGGGACATACGAGCAGTACTTC.

The chain has TRBV5-1 and TRBJ2-5, with 8 bases aligning to TRBD1. The V gene end was trimmed by 0 bases and the J gene end by 5 bases; junction bases not matched to a gene: 6. Germline V gene data show CDR1 as SGHRS and CDR2 as YFSETQ. The CDR3 covers 15 residues. This CDR3 is CASSLGQGAPETQYF. CDR3 coding DNA: TGCGCCAGCAGCTTGGGGCAGGGGGCACCGGAGACCCAGTACTTC.

V and J are TRBV5-1 and TRBJ2-7; 10 bases are shared with TRBD2. This CDR3 has 13 amino acids. Trimming took 7 bases from V and 0 from J; bases not matched to a gene: 1. Germline V lookup: CDR1 SGHRS, CDR2 YFSETQ. The CDR3 loop is CASSSGSSYEQYF. In DNA form, the CDR3 reads TGCGCCAGCTCTAGCGGGAGCTCCTACGAGCAGTACTTC. Full variable domain (remainder filled in from reference TRBV5-1 and TRBJ2-7): KAGVTQTPRYLIKTRGQQVTLSCSPISGHRSVSWYQQTPGQGLQFLFEYFSETQRNKGNFPGRFSGRQFSNSRSEMNVSTLELGDSALYLCASSSGSSYEQYFGPGTRLTVT.

The sample holds a few counts of this clone. CDR3 nucleotides: TGTGCCAGCAGCTTCGACAGTTTGGGGAGTCGGTTCTTC. Translated: CASSFDSLGSRFF. The chain uses TRBV11-2 and TRBJ2-1; D may be TRBD1 or TRBD2 (5 bases each). The CDR3 is made up of 13 amino acids. CDR1 SGHAT and CDR2 FQNNGV come from the germline V gene. Trimming cost V 3 bases and J 15 bases, with 18 bases left between them.

A note on this clone: Germline and junction disagree at one end, which may indicate a read error. Within the sample, other DNA sequences also encode this same CDR3. J is TRBJ2-4 and V is TRBV19; D is ambiguous. The CDR3 spans 14 residues. CDR1 is LNHDA, CDR2 SQIVND, per germline (reference sequence). This CDR3 reads CASSPRTPKNIQYF. DNA of the CDR3: TGCGCCAGTAGTCCCCGGACCCCTAAAAACATTCAGTACTTC.